The clone carrying this TCR beta chain was found a few times. Its cognate antigen is unknown. These data are taken from a study of T-cell memory formation after mild COVID-19. TCRdb itself ran the 5' RACE reads through MiXCR, one entry per CDR3 protein. The sample lists 35,000 to 40,000 distinct CDR3 sequences, 5.5% to 7% occurring once. Study conclusions and caveats: SARS-CoV-2 specificity was not confirmed for second-wave clones peaking on day 37.

The CDR3 spans 13 residues. The junction had 1 base not matched to a gene; V was cut back by 4 bases and J by 5 bases. The germline V gene encodes CDR1 MGHDK and CDR2 SYGVNS. The origin of this receptor is an adult who had mild COVID-19 (a few samples of this study predate the infection). Cell type and time point are not known. The chain links TRBV25-1 to TRBJ2-2; 7 bases match TRBD1. Sequenced material: PBMCs or a T cell subset sorted from them (not recorded which). CDR3 coding DNA: TGTGCCAGCAGTGCCAGGGGGACCGGGGAGCTGTTTTTT. Its translation: CASSARGTGELFF.